Listed below are T cell receptor beta chains from one sample, sequenced in a study of CD8 T cells in ankylosing spondylitis. Each CDR3 protein is one row after TCRdb ran MiXCR on the 5' RACE reads. The table lists 50,000 to 65,000 distinct CDR3 sequences, 6.5% to 9% of them singletons, with approximately 8% in the top ten. Sequencing used blood, either unsorted or a sorted T cell fraction (not recorded which). Every receptor here comes from a female donor with ankylosing spondylitis or in good health (not recorded which). Both conserved end residues are part of each CDR3. D genes are given only for firm matches. For some rows the clone size is stated as once, few or many, or as a class when expanded; others skip it.

v_call	j_call	d_call	clone_size	cdr3_aa	cdr3_nt
TRBV12-3/TRBV12-4	TRBJ2-2	.	many	CASSLGRGATGELFF	TGTGCCAGCAGTTTGGGCAGAGGGGCCACCGGGGAGCTGTTTTTT
TRBV5-6	TRBJ2-2	.	few	CASSLWTGSGTGELFF	TGTGCCAGCAGCTTGTGGACGGGGTCGGGTACCGGGGAGCTGTTTTTT
TRBV11-2	TRBJ2-5	.	many	CASSFGRLGAKEETQYF	TGTGCCAGCAGCTTCGGCCGGTTGGGTGCGAAGGAAGAGACCCAGTACTTC
TRBV18	TRBJ1-1	TRBD1	many	CASSPGQGLNTEAFF	TGTGCCAGCTCACCGGGACAGGGATTGAACACTGAAGCTTTCTTT
TRBV12-3/TRBV12-4	TRBJ2-1	.	many	CASSPWRHEQFF	TGTGCCAGCAGTCCCTGGAGGCATGAGCAGTTCTTC
TRBV12-3/TRBV12-4	TRBJ1-6	.	.	CASSFSGLSLHF	TGTGCCAGCAGTTTCTCGGGTTTATCCCTCCACTTT
TRBV7-2	TRBJ1-6	.	many	CASLNMAGGPYNSPLHF	TGTGCCAGCCTCAATATGGCAGGAGGCCCTTATAATTCACCCCTCCACTTT
TRBV5-5	TRBJ2-3	.	many	CASSLVTNADTQYF	TGTGCCAGCAGCTTGGTGACAAACGCAGATACGCAGTATTTT
TRBV20-1	TRBJ2-1	.	many	CSASQGNEQFF	TGCAGTGCGTCGCAGGGCAATGAGCAGTTCTTC
TRBV28	TRBJ2-1	.	many	CASRLQGAQFF	TGTGCCAGCAGATTACAGGGCGCGCAGTTCTTC
TRBV20-1	TRBJ2-7	.	many	CSARADGYEQYF	TGCAGTGCAAGGGCGGATGGATACGAGCAGTACTTC
TRBV7-8	TRBJ2-3	TRBD2	.	CASSLAILAGGHDTDTQYF	TGTGCCAGCAGCTTAGCGATACTAGCGGGGGGGCATGACACAGATACGCAGTATTTT
TRBV7-8	TRBJ1-1	.	.	CASSLWDGPPNTEAFF	TGTGCCAGCAGCCTCTGGGACGGGCCGCCGAACACTGAAGCTTTCTTT
TRBV6-2/TRBV6-3	TRBJ2-1	.	many	CASSYSTYNEQFF	TGTGCCAGCAGTTACTCGACCTACAATGAGCAGTTCTTC
TRBV7-9	TRBJ1-4	.	few	CASSFGGSRTNEKLFF	TGTGCCAGCAGCTTCGGGGGCTCAAGGACTAATGAAAAACTGTTTTTT
TRBV2	TRBJ1-5	TRBD1	many	CASSLTGYEQPQHF	TGTGCCAGCAGTCTGACAGGGTACGAACAGCCCCAGCATTTT